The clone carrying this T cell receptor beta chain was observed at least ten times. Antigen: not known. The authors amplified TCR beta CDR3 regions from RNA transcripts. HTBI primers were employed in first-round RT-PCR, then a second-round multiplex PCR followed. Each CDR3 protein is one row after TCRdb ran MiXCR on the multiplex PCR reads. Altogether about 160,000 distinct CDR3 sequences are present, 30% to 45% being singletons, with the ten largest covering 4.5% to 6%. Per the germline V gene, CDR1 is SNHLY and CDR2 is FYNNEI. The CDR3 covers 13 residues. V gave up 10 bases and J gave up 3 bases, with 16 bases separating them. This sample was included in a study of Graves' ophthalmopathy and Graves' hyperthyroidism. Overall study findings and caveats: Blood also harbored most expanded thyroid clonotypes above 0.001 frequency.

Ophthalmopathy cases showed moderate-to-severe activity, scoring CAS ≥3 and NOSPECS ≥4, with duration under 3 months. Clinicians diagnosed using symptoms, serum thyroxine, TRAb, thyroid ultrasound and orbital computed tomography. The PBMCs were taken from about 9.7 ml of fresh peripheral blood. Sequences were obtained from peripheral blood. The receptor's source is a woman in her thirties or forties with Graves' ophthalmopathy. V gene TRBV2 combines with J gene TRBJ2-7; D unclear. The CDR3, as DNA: TGTGCCACCGGCCGGGCTGGGTACTACGAGCAGTACTTC. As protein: CATGRAGYYEQYF.